These 22 T cell receptor beta chains came from one sample sequenced in a study of T cells after posttransplantation cyclophosphamide. Busulfan-fludarabine conditioning, marrow transplant, and cyclophosphamide on days +3 and +4 were administered. TCRdb's copy holds only in-frame clones and misses some; the assay was immunoSEQ multiplex PCR. Of several thousand clones listed, 90% are singletons. The material was CD4+ T cells sorted from blood, obtained 1,300 to 1,500 days after allogeneic stem cell transplant with posttransplant cyclophosphamide. The origin of the receptors is a female patient aged 50-59 years who received an allogeneic stem cell transplant from a related donor, was CMV-positive, and had no GVHD. These T cells may partly come from the graft donor.

The chain couples TRBV19 to TRBJ2-1; 9 bases are a match to TRBD1. The CDR3 spans 14 residues. Germline-derived CDR1 and CDR2 are LNHDA and SQIVND (reference sequence). V was clipped by 6 bases and J by 5 bases; unmatched bases: 5. The CDR3 DNA reads as TGTGCCAGTAGCCCGGGACAGGGTGACAATGAGCAGTTCTTC. Encoded protein: CASSPGQGDNEQFF.

The chain links TRBV27 to TRBJ2-7; D ambiguous. The CDR3 runs to 13 residues. Deletions cut 6 bases from V and 1 base from J, with 10 bases between. Germline assignment: CDR1 MNHEY and CDR2 SMNVEV (reference sequence). The CDR3 DNA is TGTGCCAGCAGAGTCTCGCGATCCTACGAGCAGTACTTC. Translating it yields CASRVSRSYEQYF.

The rearrangement joins TRBV5-4 to TRBJ2-3; 8 positions agree with TRBD2. This CDR3 has 17 residues. The V gene end was trimmed by 2 bases and the J gene end by 1 base; junction bases not matched to a gene: 9. Per germline, CDR1 SGHNT and CDR2 YYREEE (reference sequence). The CDR3 DNA follows: TGTGCCAGCAGCTTCGGGGGAGCGGGAGCTCGCACAGATACGCAGTATTTT. Its protein is CASSFGGAGARTDTQYF.

CDR3 in DNA: TGTGCCAGCAGCTCCCCTAGCGGGACCCAAGAGACCCAGTACTTC. This encodes CASSSPSGTQETQYF. The chain links TRBV5-4 to TRBJ2-5; the match to TRBD2 covers 9 bases. The CDR3 runs 15 residues. CDR1 and CDR2 (germline): SGHNT, YYREEE (reference sequence). Trimming cost V 3 bases and J 1 base; bases outside gene matches: 4. Complete variable domain (other parts from reference TRBV5-4 and TRBJ2-5): ETGVTQSPTHLIKTRGQQVTLRCSSQSGHNTVSWYQQALGQGPQFIFQYYREEENGRGNFPPRFSGLQFPNYSSELNVNALELDDSALYLCASSSPSGTQETQYFGPGTRLLVL.

For the CDR3, the DNA is TGTGCCAGCAGCCCGGACACTAGCCTCTATGAGCAGTTCTTC. Its translation: CASSPDTSLYEQFF. The chain combines TRBV7-2 with TRBJ2-1; maybe TRBD2 (6 bases). CDR3 length: 14 amino acids. Germline CDR1 reads SGHTA; CDR2 reads FQGNSA. The V gene lost 5 bases and the J gene lost 8 bases, with 16 bases spanning the gap.

DNA for the CDR3: TGCAGCGGGGGGGCGTTCAGCGGGAGGGCTGGAGATACGCAGTATTTT. Its protein is CSGGAFSGRAGDTQYF. The chain has TRBV29-1 and TRBJ2-3, with 10 bases identical to TRBD2. Germline loops: CDR1 SQVTM, CDR2 ANQGSEA. This CDR3 is 16 amino acids long. V lost 7 bases to trimming and J lost 5 bases; unmatched junction nucleotides: 15.

V is TRBV10-3 and J is TRBJ2-7, with TRBD1 matching 7 bases. The germline gives CDR1 ENHRY, CDR2 SYGVKD. The CDR3 consists of 15 residues. Losses at the gene ends were 5 bases for V and 4 bases for J; bases not matched to a gene: 11. In DNA form, the CDR3 reads TGTGCCATCAGTTTCCCCCAACAGGGGACATACGAGCAGTACTTC. It codes for CAISFPQQGTYEQYF.

The chain is built from TRBV28 and TRBJ1-5; D is undetermined. This CDR3 is built from 14 residues. With 6 bases removed from V and 6 bases from J, the gap between germline ends came to 15 bases. Looked up from germline, CDR1 is MDHEN and CDR2 is SYDVKM. The CDR3 is CASRYGSRGQPQHF. The CDR3 coding sequence is TGTGCCAGCAGGTACGGGAGTCGGGGTCAGCCCCAGCATTTT. Looking up the rest from reference TRBV28 and TRBJ1-5 gives the full variable domain: DVKVTQSSRYLVKRTGEKVFLECVQDMDHENMFWYRQDPGLGLRLIYFSYDVKMKEKGDIPEGYSVSREKKERFSLILESASTNQTSMYLCASRYGSRGQPQHFGDGTRLSIL.

V and J are TRBV9 and TRBJ2-7, with a weak D call TRBD2 (6 bases). CDR1 and CDR2 from the germline V gene are SGDLS and YYNGEE. V lost 4 bases to trimming and J lost 3 bases, with 17 bases between them. This CDR3 has 15 amino acids. The CDR3 DNA follows: TGTGCCAGCAGCCGGGACTGGTCGGGTTTCTACGAGCAGTACTTC. The encoded protein is CASSRDWSGFYEQYF.

The gene calls are TRBV7-3 and TRBJ2-2; perhaps TRBD1 as D (6 bases). Trimming stripped 5 bases from V and 3 bases from J, with 16 bases between. Germline V gene data show CDR1 as SGHTA and CDR2 as FQGTGA. The CDR3 loop spans 16 amino acids. The CDR3 sequence is CASSATTGTDTGELFF. The CDR3 coding sequence is TGTGCCAGCAGCGCGACCACAGGGACGGACACCGGGGAGCTGTTTTTT.

J is TRBJ2-1 and V is TRBV11-2; the D gene is possibly TRBD2 (6 bases). V gave up 1 base and J gave up 7 bases, with 14 bases separating them. CDR1 is SGHAT and CDR2 is FQNNGV in the germline V gene. The CDR3 length is 15 residues. The CDR3 DNA is TGTGCCAGCAGCTTAGGTCGGCGGGATGGGAATGAGCAGTTCTTC. Translation gives CASSLGRRDGNEQFF. Based on the CDR3 plus reference TRBV11-2 and TRBJ2-1, the full variable domain is EAGVAQSPRYKIIEKRQSVAFWCNPISGHATLYWYQQILGQGPKLLIQFQNNGVVDDSQLPKDRFSAERLKGVDSTLKIQPAKLEDSAVYLCASSLGRRDGNEQFFGPGTRLTVL.

The chain carries TRBV7-8 and TRBJ1-5; tentative D call: TRBD1 (5 bases). This CDR3 is 16 amino acids long. V lost 5 bases and J lost 0, with 14 bases in between. CDR1 SGHVS and CDR2 FQNEAQ come from the germline V gene. The CDR3 is CASSPAGRYSNQPQHF. Written as DNA, the CDR3 is TGTGCCAGCAGCCCGGCGGGGCGCTATAGCAATCAGCCCCAGCATTTT. Drawing the rest from reference TRBV7-8 and TRBJ1-5, the complete variable domain is GAGVSQSPRYKVAKRGQDVALRCDPISGHVSLFWYQQALGQGPEFLTYFQNEAQLDKSGLPSDRFFAERPEGSVSTLKIQRTQQEDSAVYLCASSPAGRYSNQPQHFGDGTRLSIL.

The chain employs TRBV10-3 and TRBJ1-5; perhaps TRBD1 as D (5 bases). Trimming cost V 0 bases and J 5 bases, with 11 bases left between them. Per the germline V gene, CDR1 is ENHRY and CDR2 is SYGVKD. The length of the CDR3 is 15 residues. CDR3 sequence reads: CAISESDTSHQPQHF. The CDR3 bases are TGTGCCATCAGTGAGTCGGACACTTCACATCAGCCCCAGCATTTT.

J is TRBJ2-1 and V is TRBV5-1; 8 bases match TRBD2. The J segment lost 9 bases and the V segment lost 0 bases, leaving 8 bases of the junction unmatched. Per the germline V gene, CDR1 is SGHRS and CDR2 is YFSETQ. The CDR3 runs 15 residues. DNA of the CDR3: TGCGCCAGCAGCTTGGCGAGCGGGAGAGACGGTGAGCAGTTCTTC. It is translated as CASSLASGRDGEQFF.

This sequence joins TRBV7-2 and TRBJ2-7, with 9 bases identical to TRBD1. CDR3 length: 14 amino acids. The V segment lost 4 bases and the J segment 2 bases; nucleotides outside the gene matches: 3. Germline CDR1 reads SGHTA; CDR2 reads FQGNSA. The chain's CDR3 is CASSSRTGAYEQYF. CDR3 DNA sequence: TGTGCCAGCAGCTCGCGGACAGGGGCCTACGAGCAGTACTTC.

The rearrangement joins TRBV5-1 to TRBJ2-7; 10 bases match TRBD2. Germline CDR1 reads SGHRS; CDR2 reads YFSETQ. The CDR3 totals 16 residues. Unmatched junction bases numbered 12, after V lost 3 bases and J lost 6 bases. CDR3 protein: CASSSAVASGGLEQYF. The CDR3 DNA sequence: TGCGCCAGCAGCTCGGCGGTCGCTAGCGGGGGTCTCGAGCAGTACTTC.

The chain joins TRBV18 to TRBJ2-1; 12 bases are shared with TRBD2. This CDR3 is built from 16 residues. The V gene's germline CDR1 is KGHSH and CDR2 LQKENI. Trimming removed 3 bases from V and 0 bases from J; junction bases left unmatched: 0. The CDR3 sequence is CASSPTSGSSYNEQFF. CDR3 DNA: TGTGCCAGCTCACCGACTAGCGGGAGCTCCTACAATGAGCAGTTCTTC.

The chain has TRBV18 and TRBJ1-5; 9 nucleotides agree with TRBD1. CDR3 length: 15 residues. The trim removed 3 bases at V and 3 bases at J, leaving 3 bases unmatched. Germline V gene lookup returns CDR1 KGHSH and CDR2 LQKENI. The CDR3 coding sequence is TGTGCCAGCTCACCGGGGACAGGGAACAATCAGCCCCAGCATTTT. It is translated as CASSPGTGNNQPQHF. Full variable domain (remainder filled in from reference TRBV18 and TRBJ1-5): NAGVMQNPRHLVRRRGQEARLRCSPMKGHSHVYWYRQLPEEGLKFMVYLQKENIIDESGMPKERFSAEFPKEGPSILRIQQVVRGDSAAYFCASSPGTGNNQPQHFGDGTRLSIL.

For this clone: A read error may account for a junction end that differs from germline. V usage is TRBV19 and J usage is TRBJ2-2, with D possibly TRBD2 on 5 matching bases. Germline V gene data show CDR1 as LNHDA and CDR2 as SQIVND (reference sequence). CDR3 length equals 14 residues. CDR3 protein: CATPAFANTGEPFF. CDR3 coding DNA: TGTGCCACCCCTGCGTTCGCGAACACCGGGGAGCCGTTTTTT.

This rearrangement joins TRBV9 to TRBJ1-6; TRBD1 matches at 7 bases. The CDR3 loop spans 16 amino acids. Germline V CDR1 and CDR2: SGDLS, YYNGEE. V lost 3 bases to trimming and J lost 5 bases; unmatched junction nucleotides: 8. The CDR3 DNA reads as TGTGCCAGCAGCGGAAGGGGACAGCCAAATAATTCACCCCTCCACTTT. Amino acids: CASSGRGQPNNSPLHF.

This chain joins TRBV18 and TRBJ1-1; D is perhaps TRBD1 (6 bases). Germline loops: CDR1 KGHSH, CDR2 LQKENI. The CDR3 length is 17 residues. V lost 3 bases and J lost 4, with 21 bases in between. The CDR3 DNA reads TGTGCCAGCTCACCCTTTACAGGGACCCTTCAACTCACTGAAGCTTTCTTT. As protein: CASSPFTGTLQLTEAFF. Using reference TRBV18 and TRBJ1-1 for the parts outside the CDR3, the full variable domain is NAGVMQNPRHLVRRRGQEARLRCSPMKGHSHVYWYRQLPEEGLKFMVYLQKENIIDESGMPKERFSAEFPKEGPSILRIQQVVRGDSAAYFCASSPFTGTLQLTEAFFGQGTRLTVV.

The chain recombines TRBV6-1 with TRBJ2-7, with TRBD1 matching 9 bases. CDR3 length equals 19 residues. Per the germline V gene, CDR1 is MNHNS and CDR2 is SASEGT. V shed 2 bases, J shed 0 bases, and the junction held 14 bases outside the gene matches. CDR3 residues: CASSEPGTGTLLSSYEQYF. CDR3 nucleotides: TGTGCCAGCAGTGAACCCGGGACAGGGACCCTTCTTAGCTCCTACGAGCAGTACTTC.